The 14 T cell receptor beta chains given below trace back to one sample, sequenced in a study of blood T cell repertoires in COVID-19. Profiling relied on immunoSEQ multiplex PCR, and the TCRdb table lists in-frame clones only, not all of them. Among around 200,000 clones, over 80% were seen once, and the ten largest hold about 6.7%. Sequencing input: peripheral blood. The receptors were gathered from a woman in her thirties or forties with COVID-19, enrolled during active disease.

In this sample, this clone turned up a few times. The chain carries TRBV27 and TRBJ1-1; 7 nucleotides match TRBD1. The CDR3 spans 14 residues. The J segment lost 8 bases and the V segment lost 5 bases, leaving 11 bases of the junction unmatched. In germline, CDR1 is MNHEY, CDR2 SMNVEV (reference sequence). The CDR3 coding sequence is TGTGCCAGCAGTCCAGGCCGGGACAGAGACGAAGCTTTCTTT. It is translated as CASSPGRDRDEAFF.

The J gene is TRBJ1-6, the V gene TRBV6-5; 7 positions agree with TRBD1. CDR1 and CDR2 (germline): MNHEY, SVGAGI. The junction had 3 bases not matched to a gene; V was cut back by 8 bases and J by 5 bases. This CDR3 comprises 13 residues. The CDR3 region has the DNA TGTGCCAGCCCCGGACAGGATAATTCACCCCTCCACTTT. Its protein product is CASPGQDNSPLHF.

The chain uses TRBV11-2 and TRBJ1-2, with D maybe TRBD1 (6 bases). Trimming took off 5 bases at V and 6 bases at J, with 13 bases between the two ends. The CDR3 spans 13 residues. Germline V CDR1 and CDR2: SGHAT, FQNNGV. The CDR3 DNA sequence: TGTGCCAGCAGCCTACAGGGAACGGATGGCTACACCTTC. This translates into CASSLQGTDGYTF. The full variable domain, in which reference TRBV11-2 and TRBJ1-2 provide the parts outside the CDR3, is EAGVAQSPRYKIIEKRQSVAFWCNPISGHATLYWYQQILGQGPKLLIQFQNNGVVDDSQLPKDRFSAERLKGVDSTLKIQPAKLEDSAVYLCASSLQGTDGYTFGSGTRLTVV.

This rearrangement joins TRBV5-6 to TRBJ2-5; 11 nucleotides match TRBD1. CDR1 is SGHDT and CDR2 is YYEEEE in the germline V gene. V shed 4 bases, J shed 3 bases, and the junction held 5 bases outside the gene matches. The CDR3 runs 15 residues. The CDR3 coding sequence is TGTGCCAGCAGCCGTCGGACAGGGGGCGAAGAGACCCAGTACTTC. Amino acid sequence: CASSRRTGGEETQYF.

The V call is TRBV7-3, the J call TRBJ1-5; possible D gene TRBD1, 5 bases. CDR1 SGHTA and CDR2 FQGTGA come from the germline V gene. Trimming removed 0 bases from V and 4 bases from J, with 10 bases in between. CDR3 length: 15 residues. Here the CDR3 reads CASSLTSGGNQPQHF. CDR3 in DNA: TGTGCCAGCAGCTTAACTTCCGGGGGTAATCAGCCCCAGCATTTT.

The chain uses TRBV19 and TRBJ1-5; the match to TRBD1 covers 10 bases. The junction had 6 bases not matched to a gene; V was cut back by 6 bases and J by 1 base. Germline V gives CDR1 LNHDA, CDR2 SQIVND (reference sequence). The CDR3 is 16 residues long. The CDR3 protein is CASSTGTGVSNQPQHF. The CDR3 nucleotides read TGTGCCAGTAGCACCGGGACAGGGGTGAGCAATCAGCCCCAGCATTTT.

The V gene is TRBV27, the J gene TRBJ1-5; 9 bases align to TRBD1. CDR1 is MNHEY, CDR2 SMNVEV, per germline (reference sequence). The CDR3 covers 15 residues. The trim removed 4 bases at V and 7 bases at J, leaving 8 bases unmatched. CDR3 loop: CASSSAGQGKQPQHF. The DNA of the CDR3 is TGTGCCAGCAGTTCGGCGGGACAGGGAAAACAGCCCCAGCATTTT.

The CDR3: CASNRGGETEAFF. The CDR3 DNA reads TGTGCCAGCAACCGCGGAGGGGAGACTGAAGCTTTCTTT. V usage is TRBV9 and J usage is TRBJ1-1; a possible D gene is TRBD1 (5 bases). Trimming shortened V by 6 bases and J by 5 bases, and 14 bases separated the two germline ends. CDR3 size: 13 residues. Germline loops: CDR1 SGDLS, CDR2 YYNGEE.

The chain couples TRBV7-2 to TRBJ2-5, with D possibly matching TRBD1 (6 bases). V lost 5 bases and J lost 4, with 23 bases in between. CDR1 and CDR2 (germline): SGHTA, FQGNSA. The CDR3 extends over 17 amino acids. The chain's CDR3 is CASSAPQGSGARETQYF. CDR3 sequence (DNA): TGTGCCAGCAGCGCTCCCCAGGGGAGCGGAGCCCGAGAGACCCAGTACTTC. Variable domain in full (rest from reference TRBV7-2 and TRBJ2-5): GAGVSQSPSNKVTEKGKDVELRCDPISGHTALYWYRQSLGQGLEFLIYFQGNSAPDKSGLPSDRFSAERTGGSVSTLTIQRTQQEDSAVYLCASSAPQGSGARETQYFGPGTRLLVL.

V usage is TRBV7-3 and J usage is TRBJ2-6; tentatively, D is TRBD1 (5 bases). Germline loops: CDR1 SGHTA, CDR2 FQGTGA. CDR3 length: 20 amino acids. V lost 5 bases and J 0 bases, leaving 23 bases between the germline ends. The CDR3 bases are TGTGCCAGCAGCCCCCCCCTTTGGGGCGACAGCCTCTCTGGGGCCAACGTCCTGACTTTC. This translates into CASSPPLWGDSLSGANVLTF.

The sample holds one count of this clone. The J gene is TRBJ1-2, the V gene TRBV18; no definite D call. V was clipped by 2 bases and J by 8 bases, with 21 bases between them. CDR1 and CDR2 (germline): KGHSH, LQKENI. This CDR3 contains 16 residues. The CDR3 DNA follows: TGTGCCAGCTCACCAAGATCGCAGGAGGTTGGTCGGGGCTACACCTTC. The encoded protein is CASSPRSQEVGRGYTF. Complete variable domain (other parts from reference TRBV18 and TRBJ1-2): NAGVMQNPRHLVRRRGQEARLRCSPMKGHSHVYWYRQLPEEGLKFMVYLQKENIIDESGMPKERFSAEFPKEGPSILRIQQVVRGDSAAYFCASSPRSQEVGRGYTFGSGTRLTVV.

Here the CDR3 reads CASSLRIAGDQETQYF. The CDR3 region has the DNA TGCGCCAGCAGCTTGAGGATAGCGGGGGACCAAGAGACCCAGTACTTC. The chain has TRBV5-1 and TRBJ2-5; 9 nucleotides match TRBD2. The ends lost 1 base at V and 0 bases at J; junction bases unmatched: 4. Germline CDR1 reads SGHRS; CDR2 reads YFSETQ. The CDR3 sequence is 16 residues long.

The V gene is TRBV9, the J gene TRBJ2-7; TRBD1 aligns across 8 bases. Germline CDR1 SGDLS, CDR2 YYNGEE. With 4 bases clipped from V and 3 bases from J, the junction kept 9 bases outside the gene matches. The length of the CDR3 is 15 residues. The chain's CDR3 is CASSSSPDRDYEQYF. The CDR3 DNA is TGTGCCAGCAGCAGTAGCCCGGACAGGGACTACGAGCAGTACTTC.

V is TRBV3-1 (or the pseudogene TRBV3-2) and J is TRBJ1-1; D is unclear. Germline V lookup: CDR1 LGHDT, CDR2 YNNKEL (reference sequence). The CDR3 is 16 residues long. Trimming stripped 1 base from V and 6 bases from J, with 18 bases between. CDR3 coding DNA: TGTGCCAGCAGCCAAGCGCTCATGGCGGGAGGCCCTGAAGCTTTCTTT. It codes for CASSQALMAGGPEAFF.